These 13 T cell receptor beta chains came from one sample sequenced in a study of spatial heterogeneity in lung cancer. The study's findings and limits: It was found that expanded intratumoral alpha and beta TCR counts tracked tumor mutation counts.

Noted time point: sample taken at primary tumor resection. Their target antigens are unknown. In TCRdb, the 5' RACE reads were re-called with MiXCR into one record per CDR3 protein. The sample has approximately 8,500 distinct CDR3 sequences; roughly 5% are singletons. The sequences come from lung tumor tissue, collected at surgery. The receptors were gathered from a male donor with early-stage non-small cell lung cancer.

In its sample, this clonotype is medium-sized. The CDR3, as DNA: TGTGCCAGCAGCTTAGGGGGCCGCTCCTACAATGAGCAGTTCTTC. Encoded protein: CASSLGGRSYNEQFF. The rearrangement uses TRBV5-5 and TRBJ2-1; TRBD1 agrees at 7 bases. J lost 0 bases, V lost 2 bases, and 2 bases had no gene match. The length of the CDR3 is 15 residues. Germline lookup yields CDR1 SGHKS and CDR2 YYEKEE (reference sequence). The whole variable domain, filled in from reference TRBV5-5 and TRBJ2-1, reads DAGVTQSPTHLIKTRGQQVTLRCSPISGHKSVSWYQQVLGQGPQFIFQYYEKEERGRGNFPDRFSARQFPNYSSELNVNALLLGDSALYLCASSLGGRSYNEQFFGPGTRLTVL.

The gene calls are TRBV19 and TRBJ1-5; 7 nucleotides agree with TRBD1. Germline V gene lookup returns CDR1 LNHDA and CDR2 SQIVND (reference sequence). This CDR3 spans 14 amino acids. J was trimmed by 7 bases and V by 1 base; bases with no gene match: 4. The CDR3 spells CASSIATGRQPQHF. The CDR3 bases are TGTGCCAGTAGTATAGCGACAGGGAGGCAGCCCCAGCATTTT.

In this sample, this clonotype is medium-sized. The chain employs TRBV7-9 and TRBJ1-5; D unclear. Germline V gene data show CDR1 as SEHNR and CDR2 as FQNEAQ (reference sequence). The CDR3 spans 14 residues. Trimming removed 5 bases at V and 4 bases at J, with 12 bases between. The DNA for the CDR3 is TGTGCCAGCAGCCCCGCGGGCCAAAATCAGCCCCAGCATTTT. Encoded protein: CASSPAGQNQPQHF.

The rearrangement links TRBV7-8 to TRBJ1-6; no reliable D call. This CDR3 has 13 amino acids. Trimming pared 6 bases from V and 10 bases from J, leaving 13 bases between. Germline CDR1 is SGHVS and CDR2 is FQNEAQ. CDR3 in DNA: TGTGCCAGCAGACCCGACCCGCCCTCACCCCTCCACTTT. It specifies CASRPDPPSPLHF.

In its sample, this clonotype is medium-sized (0.01 to 0.1%). The V call is TRBV4-1, the J call TRBJ1-3; D not certain. The germline V gene encodes CDR1 MGHRA and CDR2 YSYEKL. The CDR3 sequence is 13 residues long. V was trimmed by 0 bases and J by 4 bases, leaving 4 bases between them. The DNA of the CDR3 is TGCGCCAGCAGCCAAGACACAGGAAACACCATATATTTT. It encodes CASSQDTGNTIYF.

The table lists this clonotype with many counts. The chain employs TRBV18 and TRBJ1-4, with D maybe TRBD1 (5 bases). The CDR3 has 15 residues. With 1 base removed from V and 2 bases from J, the gap between germline ends came to 8 bases. Looked up from germline, CDR1 is KGHSH and CDR2 is LQKENI. CDR3 nucleotides: TGTGCCAGCTCACCACGTGCAGGGACTAATGAAAAACTGTTTTTT. It codes for CASSPRAGTNEKLFF. The full variable domain, rest sourced from reference TRBV18 and TRBJ1-4, is NAGVMQNPRHLVRRRGQEARLRCSPMKGHSHVYWYRQLPEEGLKFMVYLQKENIIDESGMPKERFSAEFPKEGPSILRIQQVVRGDSAAYFCASSPRAGTNEKLFFGSGTQLSVL.

This clonotype was recorded many times. V usage is TRBV10-3 and J usage is TRBJ1-6; 7 positions agree with TRBD1. This CDR3 region has 17 residues. Germline lookup yields CDR1 ENHRY and CDR2 SYGVKD. With V trimmed by 0 bases and J by 7 bases, 9 bases remained unmatched. CDR3 DNA: TGTGCCATCAGTGAGTCCCGGCCGGGACAGAAAAATTCACCCCTCCACTTT. Encoded protein: CAISESRPGQKNSPLHF.

This clonotype was observed many times. The junction differs from germline at one of its ends, possibly a read error. The chain carries TRBV12-3 or TRBV12-4 and TRBJ2-5; D is tentatively TRBD1 or TRBD2 (5 bases each). There are 12 residues in the CDR3. The CDR3 loop reads CASSSLTGTLAF. The DNA of the CDR3 is TGTGCCAGCAGTTCACTCACCGGGACGTTGGCGTTC.

This clonotype was seen repeatedly, ten times or more. The V call is TRBV19, the J call TRBJ1-4; D is perhaps TRBD1 (5 bases). Germline-derived CDR1 and CDR2 are LNHDA and SQIVND (reference sequence). V was shortened by 7 bases and J by 6 bases, with 18 bases between the two germline ends. The CDR3 extends over 15 amino acids. The CDR3 sequence: CASNRREGSYEKLFF. The CDR3 DNA is TGTGCCAGTAACCGCAGGGAAGGGTCCTATGAAAAACTGTTTTTT.

This clonotype was found once. Just one base apart from a much larger clone, this may be a read error. The chain employs TRBV10-3 and TRBJ2-1; D is uncertain. Germline V CDR1 and CDR2: ENHRY, SYGVKD. Deletions cut 6 bases from V and 5 bases from J, with 14 bases between. The CDR3 totals 14 residues. This CDR3 reads CAISLRLEHNEQFF. The CDR3 DNA follows: TGTGCCATCAGCCTGCGACTTGAACACAATGAGCAGTTCTTC.

The CDR3 spells CASARGGQARDTQYF. The CDR3 DNA reads as TGCGCCAGCGCTCGAGGGGGGCAGGCCCGAGATACGCAGTATTTT. The V gene is TRBV10-1, the J gene TRBJ2-3; D is tentatively TRBD1 or TRBD2 (6 bases each). CDR3 length: 15 amino acids. The germline V gene has CDR1 WNHNN and CDR2 SYGVQD (reference sequence). Deletions cut 8 bases from V and 5 bases from J, with 20 bases between.

This sequence joins TRBV12-3 or TRBV12-4 and TRBJ1-6; the D gene is possibly TRBD1 (6 bases). The CDR3 length is 15 residues. Trimming took 7 bases from V and 7 from J, leaving 17 bases between them. CDR3 DNA: TGTGCCAGCATCTTATTTGGAGACAGGAATTCACCCCTCCACTTT. Translating it yields CASILFGDRNSPLHF.

This clonotype is classed as medium-sized. The CDR3, as DNA: TGTGCCAGTAGTCCCGGGACAGGGTCTGGAACAGATACGCAGTATTTT. Its protein product is CASSPGTGSGTDTQYF. The gene calls are TRBV19 and TRBJ2-3; TRBD1 matches at 9 bases. With 5 bases clipped from V and 3 bases from J, the junction kept 9 bases outside the gene matches. The germline V gene encodes CDR1 LNHDA and CDR2 SQIVND (reference sequence). The CDR3 is made up of 16 amino acids.